This T cell receptor (beta chain) originates from a study of regulatory T cells in long-lasting Graves disease. Regarding the study as a whole: The number of shared public clonotypes was higher in persistent patients (fewer than 3,000) than new patients (966).

With 11 bases clipped from V and 4 bases from J, the junction kept 14 bases outside the gene matches. There are 15 residues in the CDR3. CDR1 MNHEY and CDR2 SMNVEV come from the germline V gene (reference sequence). Building the TCR beta libraries relied on iRepertoire HTBI primers, and CDR3 regions underwent Arm-PCR. TCRdb re-derived calls from the multiplex PCR reads in MiXCR, one entry per CDR3 protein. The data contain about 400,000 distinct CDR3 sequences, about a sixth of them singletons. This clonotype was counted many times. The antigen is unknown. The time point here: newly diagnosed GD, antithyroid drugs for less than 3 months. Generation of the TCR library employed RNA extracted from PBMCs. Diagnosis followed American Thyroid Association guidelines for Graves' disease. Those enrolled as patients came out of an endocrinology department in Xi'an, China.

The TCR comes from a female donor with Graves disease. V gene TRBV27 combines with J gene TRBJ2-3; 8 positions agree with TRBD2. The starting material was peripheral blood mononuclear cells (PBMCs), obtained at new diagnosis, from a patient treated with antithyroid drugs. The CDR3 loop is CACRPSGGGADTQYF. For the CDR3, the DNA is TGTGCCTGCCGTCCATCGGGGGGGGGCGCAGATACGCAGTATTTT.